This section outlines one TCR beta chain sequence together with its context. This sample was included in a study of blood T cell repertoires in COVID-19. About the research overall: Acute and convalescent COVID-19 specimens originated in the United States, Italy and Spain. The analysed material was cDNA or gDNA that came from T cells, B-cell-depleted T cells, or PBMCs.

Per the authors' pipeline: Quantification of nucleated cells was approximated via reference gene primer amplification. This table comes from immunoSEQ multiplex PCR, and its TCRdb copy is limited to in-frame clones, with some not included. V, J and clone size are taken as reported in that table, and D and trimming were inferred from the DNA itself. This table has more than 120,000 clones, roughly 82% appearing once. The CDR3 totals 13 residues. Per germline, CDR1 SNHLY and CDR2 FYNNEI. J was trimmed by 1 base and V by 9 bases; bases with no gene match: 5. The TCR originated in a human donor in a cohort sampled during active COVID-19. The sample comprised peripheral blood. The V and J genes are TRBV2 and TRBJ2-7, with 8 bases lining up with TRBD2. CDR3 amino acids: CASGAGGSYEQYV. Written as DNA, the CDR3 is TGTGCCAGTGGGGCGGGGGGATCCTACGAGCAGTACGTC.